This T cell receptor beta chain came from a study of shared clonotypes between healthy human individuals. Study-level background: Researchers assigned three CD4 naive, three CD4 memory, two CD8 naive and one CD8 memory plate to each donor. Study-wide results and limits: When compared with the clonotypes that were shared by all four sorted-subset donors, the non-shared clonotypes turned out to have lower generation probabilities.

Donors comprised only Caucasian adults living in Nashville, Tennessee. Comments on this clone: The target antigen is unknown.

V was clipped by 2 bases and J by 3 bases; unmatched bases: 11. The CDR3 is made up of 18 amino acids. Germline CDR1 SGHTA, CDR2 FQGTGA. The method was immunoSEQ multiplex PCR; TCRdb's version includes in-frame clones alone and lacks a portion of them. This table has about 1.4 million clones, roughly 96% appearing once. Sequenced input: naive CD4+ T cells sorted from blood. Regarding subset: CD45RA+ positively selected. The sequence came from a man aged 25-45 years in good health. The chain recombines TRBV7-3 with TRBJ2-1, with TRBD2 matching 9 bases. CDR3 DNA: TGTGCCAGCAGCTTAGAAGCCCGTCTAGCGGGATTCTACAATGAGCAGTTCTTC. Protein sequence: CASSLEARLAGFYNEQFF.